This T cell receptor beta chain was found in a study of PD-1 blockade in classical Hodgkin lymphoma. General study findings and limits: CD4+ TCR diversity, unlike CD8+, rose significantly by C4D1. Repertoires differed for reasons still undefined, possibly disease activity or prior therapy. Patients newly diagnosed and complete responders had comparable baseline diversity.

All the patients suffered relapse after autologous stem cell transplantation, and brentuximab vedotin exposure differed. Responses achieved at best were complete response, partial response or progressive disease. The assay was immunoSEQ multiplex PCR, and TCRdb's table has in-frame clones only and misses some. The sample contains about 97,000 clones, roughly 83% of which appear only once. The V gene end was trimmed by 3 bases and the J gene end by 8 bases; junction bases not matched to a gene: 5. The CDR3 sequence is 13 residues long. The germline gives CDR1 MRHNA, CDR2 SNTAGT. A note on this clone: The antigen remains unidentified.

The material was peripheral blood mononuclear cells (PBMCs), obtained at baseline. V gene TRBV6-4 combines with J gene TRBJ2-3; TRBD2 matches 7 bases. The origin of this receptor is a human donor with classical Hodgkin lymphoma. The CDR3 bases are TGTGCCAGCAGTGAGGGGGGAGGGAGTACGCAGTATTTT. Protein product: CASSEGGGSTQYF.